This T cell receptor (beta chain) was sequenced for a study of blood T cells in healthy people across ages. Study background: In model experiments, template switching was able to capture about one barcoded beta molecule for every two T cells that were present. Study-wide findings and caveats: The study regarded diversity estimates from one million T cells as underestimates. Naive CD4+ cells and diversity were both higher in long-lived donors than in aged donors. Age showed a roughly linear inverse relationship with TCR beta diversity per million T cells.

For the second PCR, which ran for 7 to 11 cycles, a sample-barcoded 5' primer and a J-beta primer mix were used. One entry per CDR3 protein, called by TCRdb with MiXCR from the 5' RACE reads. The repertoire holds roughly 680,000 distinct CDR3 sequences, with 49% as singletons. About this clonotype: The antigen is not known.

V was pared by 0 bases and J by 7 bases, with 14 bases of the junction left unmatched. CDR1 is DFQATT and CDR2 is SNEGSKA in the germline V gene (reference sequence). CDR3 length equals 16 residues. The J gene is TRBJ2-7, the V gene TRBV20-1; 8 bases agree with TRBD2. This receptor was taken from a woman aged 55 to 70 in good health. Material: blood. In DNA, the CDR3 is TGCAGTGCTAGAGATTCCCAGGGACTAGGGGCTGGTGAGCAGTACTTC. It translates to CSARDSQGLGAGEQYF.